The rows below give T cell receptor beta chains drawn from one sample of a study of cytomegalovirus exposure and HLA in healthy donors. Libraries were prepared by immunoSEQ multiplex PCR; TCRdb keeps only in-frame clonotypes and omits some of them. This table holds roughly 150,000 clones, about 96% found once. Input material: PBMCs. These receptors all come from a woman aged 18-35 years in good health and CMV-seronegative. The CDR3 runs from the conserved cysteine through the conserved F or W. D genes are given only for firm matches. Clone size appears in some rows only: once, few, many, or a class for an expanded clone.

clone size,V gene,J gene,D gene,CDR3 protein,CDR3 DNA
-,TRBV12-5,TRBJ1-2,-,CASGPRLNYGYTF,TGTGCTAGTGGTCCAAGACTGAACTATGGCTACACCTTC
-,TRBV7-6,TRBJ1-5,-,CASSLGLSNQPQHF,TGTGCCAGCAGCTTAGGGCTTAGCAATCAGCCCCAGCATTTT
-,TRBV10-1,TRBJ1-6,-,CASSPRGTPLHF,TGCGCCAGCAGCCCAAGGGGAACACCCCTCCACTTT
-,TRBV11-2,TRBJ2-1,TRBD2,CASTVSGGGSYNEQFF,TGTGCCAGCACCGTTAGCGGGGGGGGATCTTACAATGAGCAGTTCTTC
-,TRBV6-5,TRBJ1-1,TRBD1,CASSYTNRGRGTEAFF,TGTGCCAGCAGTTACACCAACAGGGGGCGCGGCACTGAAGCTTTCTTT
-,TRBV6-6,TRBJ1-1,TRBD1,CASSRGGRVVTEAFF,TGTGCCAGCAGTCGAGGGGGCAGGGTGGTTACTGAAGCTTTCTTT
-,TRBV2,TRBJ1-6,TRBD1,CARRTGYDNSPLHF,TGTGCCAGGAGGACAGGATACGATAATTCACCCCTCCACTTT
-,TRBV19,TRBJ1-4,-,CASSKPSGPEKLFF,TGTGCCAGTAGTAAGCCAAGCGGTCCGGAAAAACTGTTTTTT
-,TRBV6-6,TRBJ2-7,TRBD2,CASRPQGGGPYEQYF,TGTGCCAGCAGGCCACAGGGCGGGGGGCCCTACGAGCAGTACTTC
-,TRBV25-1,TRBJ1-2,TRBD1,CASSLTGGIGYGYTF,TGTGCCAGCAGTTTGACAGGGGGTATCGGCTATGGCTACACCTTC
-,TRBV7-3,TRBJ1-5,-,CASSPNRGSVTAVGNQPQHF,TGTGCCAGCAGTCCTAATAGGGGCAGCGTAACGGCTGTTGGCAATCAGCCCCAGCATTTT
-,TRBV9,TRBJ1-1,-,CASSVGAGTEAFF,TGTGCCAGCAGCGTAGGAGCGGGCACTGAAGCTTTCTTT
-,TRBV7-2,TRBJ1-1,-,CASNPSPRRNTEAFF,TGTGCCAGCAACCCAAGCCCCCGGAGGAACACTGAAGCTTTCTTT
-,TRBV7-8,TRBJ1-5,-,CASSFDRHNQPQHF,TGTGCCAGCAGCTTCGACAGGCACAATCAGCCCCAGCATTTT
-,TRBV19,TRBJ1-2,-,CASSPGVNYGYTF,TGTGCCAGTAGCCCGGGTGTTAACTATGGCTACACCTTC
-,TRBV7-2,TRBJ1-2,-,CASSWPGYGYTF,TGTGCCAGCAGCTGGCCAGGCTATGGCTACACCTTC
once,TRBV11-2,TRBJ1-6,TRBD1,CASSTTTGPYNSPLHF,TGTGCCAGCAGCACCACGACAGGGCCCTATAATTCACCCCTCCACTTT
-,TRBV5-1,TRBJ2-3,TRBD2,CASSGLAGDTDTQYF,TGCGCCAGCAGCGGACTAGCGGGGGACACAGATACGCAGTATTTT
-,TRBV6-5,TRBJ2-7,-,CATAAGQVRSYEQYF,TGTGCCACCGCTGCGGGGCAGGTCCGCTCCTACGAGCAGTACTTC
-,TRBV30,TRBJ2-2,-,CAWSVGLNTGELFF,TGTGCCTGGAGTGTAGGACTGAACACCGGGGAGCTGTTTTTT
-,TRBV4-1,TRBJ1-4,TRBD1,CASSQGIGQGNEKLFF,TGCGCCAGCAGCCAAGGTATCGGACAGGGTAACGAAAAACTGTTTTTT
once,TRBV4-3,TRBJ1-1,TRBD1,CASSQGSDRGRWTEAFF,TGCGCCAGCAGCCAAGGGAGCGACAGGGGGCGTTGGACTGAAGCTTTCTTT
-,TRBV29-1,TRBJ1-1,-,CSVRVRGAMNTEAFF,TGCAGCGTTAGGGTTCGGGGAGCCATGAACACTGAAGCTTTCTTT
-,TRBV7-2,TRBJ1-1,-,CASSPPRVGLHTEAFF,TGTGCCAGCAGCCCCCCCCGTGTGGGACTGCACACTGAAGCTTTCTTT
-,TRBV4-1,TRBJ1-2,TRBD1,CASSQDMGLAGGNYGYTF,TGCGCCAGCAGCCAAGATATGGGTCTTGCAGGGGGAAACTATGGCTACACCTTC
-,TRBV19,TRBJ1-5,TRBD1,CASSISRQGNQPQHF,TGTGCCAGTAGTATTAGTCGACAGGGGAATCAGCCCCAGCATTTT
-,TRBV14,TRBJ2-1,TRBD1,CASSPTGPSYNEQFF,TGTGCCAGCAGCCCGACAGGGCCCTCCTACAATGAGCAGTTCTTC
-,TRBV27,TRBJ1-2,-,CASSLSAGIYGYTF,TGTGCCAGCAGTTTATCGGCAGGAATCTATGGCTACACCTTC
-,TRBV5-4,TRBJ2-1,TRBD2,CASSLLGTSILHEQFF,TGTGCCAGCAGCCTACTCGGGACTAGCATACTCCATGAGCAGTTCTTC
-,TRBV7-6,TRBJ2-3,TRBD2,CASSFNSGGAADTQYF,TGTGCCAGCAGCTTTAATAGCGGGGGGGCGGCAGATACGCAGTATTTT
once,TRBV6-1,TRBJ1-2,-,CASSLTGFYGYTF,TGTGCCAGCAGTTTGACAGGTTTCTATGGCTACACCTTC
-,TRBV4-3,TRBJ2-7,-,CASSQDPGPGQYF,TGCGCCAGCAGCCAAGATCCGGGTCCGGGGCAGTACTTC
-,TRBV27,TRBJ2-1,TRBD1,CASSPDRGRPNNEQFF,TGTGCCAGCAGCCCGGACAGGGGAAGACCAAACAATGAGCAGTTCTTC
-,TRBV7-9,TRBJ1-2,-,CASSLVEWRYTF,TGTGCCAGCAGCTTAGTGGAGTGGCGCTACACCTTC
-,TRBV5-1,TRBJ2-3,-,CASSTGSGAEDTQYF,TGCGCCAGCAGCACCGGTTCAGGGGCAGAAGATACGCAGTATTTT
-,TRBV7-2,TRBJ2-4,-,CASSPLGRGGTLAKNIQYF,TGTGCCAGCAGCCCCCTGGGGCGGGGAGGAACTCTAGCCAAAAACATTCAGTACTTC
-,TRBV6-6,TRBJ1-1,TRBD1,CASSRTGANTEAFF,TGTGCCAGCAGCCGGACAGGGGCGAACACTGAAGCTTTCTTT
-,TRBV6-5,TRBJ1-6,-,CASSQRYSPLHF,TGTGCCAGCAGTCAACGGTATTCACCCCTCCACTTT
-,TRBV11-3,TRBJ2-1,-,CASSRDNEQFF,TGTGCCAGCAGCAGAGACAATGAGCAGTTCTTC
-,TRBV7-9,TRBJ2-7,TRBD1,CASSLALTGGAGEQYF,TGTGCCAGCAGCTTAGCGCTGACAGGGGGCGCGGGGGAGCAGTACTTC
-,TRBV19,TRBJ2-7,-,CASSPPTGMEQYF,TGTGCCAGTAGCCCACCTACAGGGATGGAGCAGTACTTC
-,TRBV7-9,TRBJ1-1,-,CASSLSNFPRTSNTEAFF,TGTGCCAGCAGCTTAAGTAATTTCCCTCGGACATCGAACACTGAAGCTTTCTTT
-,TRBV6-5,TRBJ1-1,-,CASSYGQTMNTEAFF,TGTGCCAGCAGTTATGGGCAGACTATGAACACTGAAGCTTTCTTT
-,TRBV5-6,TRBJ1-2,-,CASSLVLQGEGYTF,TGTGCCAGCAGCTTGGTCTTACAGGGCGAAGGCTACACCTTC
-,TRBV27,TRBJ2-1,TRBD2,CASSLLIGGDNEQFF,TGTGCCAGCAGTTTACTTATCGGGGGGGACAATGAGCAGTTCTTC
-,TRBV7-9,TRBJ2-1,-,CASSHPYNEQFF,TGTGCCAGCAGCCATCCATACAATGAGCAGTTCTTC
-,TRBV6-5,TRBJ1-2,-,CASRKGQNYGYTF,TGTGCCAGCAGAAAAGGACAGAACTATGGCTACACCTTC
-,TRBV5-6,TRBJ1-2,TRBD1,CASSLDEGQVRYGYTF,TGTGCCAGCAGCTTGGATGAGGGACAGGTCCGCTATGGCTACACCTTC